This T cell receptor beta chain was recorded in a study of blood T cell repertoires in COVID-19. Study-level background: Material from acute and convalescent COVID-19 was sourced from the United States, Italy and Spain. PBMCs, B-cell-depleted T cells, or T cells provided the cDNA or gDNA that made up the material.

This CDR3 has 13 residues. Germline V lookup: CDR1 ENHRY, CDR2 SYGVKD. The V end was cut by 6 bases, the J end by 4 bases, with 9 bases between. Authors' processing steps: Researchers report that nucleated cell counts were estimated from reference gene primer amplification. The method was immunoSEQ multiplex PCR; TCRdb's version includes in-frame clones alone and lacks a portion of them. V, J and clone size are those of that table, while D and trimming were read from the DNA. The data contain some 200,000 clones, 82% of them singletons. Sequenced material: peripheral blood. The chain combines TRBV10-3 with TRBJ1-4; the D gene is possibly TRBD1 (5 bases). This receptor was obtained from a woman between 40 and 55 years old with acute or convalescent COVID-19. CDR3 loop: CAIRKDINEKLFF. The CDR3 DNA sequence: TGTGCCATCAGGAAGGACATTAATGAAAAACTGTTTTTT.